These 31 T cell receptor beta chains originate from one sample sequenced in a study of blood T cell repertoires in COVID-19. The method was immunoSEQ multiplex PCR; TCRdb's version includes in-frame clones alone and lacks a portion of them. The sample contains about 250,000 clones, about 83% of which appear only once. Sequenced input: peripheral blood. Receptors originate from a woman in her thirties or forties who had recovered from COVID-19.

This rearrangement joins TRBV28 to TRBJ2-7; 11 positions match TRBD1. This CDR3 contains 15 residues. The ends lost 2 bases at V and 7 bases at J; junction bases unmatched: 7. CDR1 is MDHEN and CDR2 is SYDVKM in the germline V gene. The CDR3 here is CASSLGQGATGEQYF. In nucleotides, the CDR3 is TGTGCCAGCAGTTTAGGACAGGGGGCAACGGGGGAGCAGTACTTC. The complete variable domain, with remaining parts taken from reference TRBV28 and TRBJ2-7, reads DVKVTQSSRYLVKRTGEKVFLECVQDMDHENMFWYRQDPGLGLRLIYFSYDVKMKEKGDIPEGYSVSREKKERFSLILESASTNQTSMYLCASSLGQGATGEQYFGPGTRLTVT.

This chain links TRBV6-6 with TRBJ2-7; D gene ambiguous. The V and J ends lost 0 bases and 5 bases respectively, with 11 bases between them. CDR3 size: 14 residues. Germline lookup yields CDR1 MNHNY and CDR2 SVGAGI (reference sequence). CDR3 in amino acids: CASSYSWQINEQYF. CDR3 DNA: TGTGCCAGCAGTTACTCGTGGCAGATCAACGAGCAGTACTTC.

The chain has TRBV6-5 and TRBJ1-4; D call uncertain. The CDR3 is made up of 12 amino acids. CDR1 is MNHEY, CDR2 SVGAGI, per germline. With 4 bases removed from V and 8 bases from J, the gap between germline ends came to 8 bases. The CDR3 nucleotides read TGTGCCAGCAGTTTTCAACAGGAAAAACTGTTTTTT. It codes for CASSFQQEKLFF.

The V and J genes are TRBV5-3 and TRBJ2-6, with TRBD1 identical over 7 bases. TRBV5-3 is treated as an ORF (open reading frame) with a function not yet certain. The length of the CDR3 is 21 residues. The V segment lost 1 base and the J segment 1 base; nucleotides outside the gene matches: 17. CDR3 coding DNA: TGTGCCAGAAGCTTGTCTCGACAGGACAGGTACAAGGCATCTGGGGCCAACGTCCTGACTTTC. Residues: CARSLSRQDRYKASGANVLTF.

The chain links TRBV7-9 to TRBJ1-2, with 7 bases matching TRBD1. The germline CDR1 and CDR2 sequences are SEHNR and FQNEAQ (reference sequence). The CDR3 has 12 amino acids. With 5 bases clipped from V and 8 bases from J, the junction kept 5 bases outside the gene matches. The CDR3 region has the DNA TGTGCCAGCAGCGGCAACAGGGGCGGCTACACCTTC. It yields the protein CASSGNRGGYTF.

The chain combines TRBV13 with TRBJ2-7, with 7 bases fitting TRBD1. The CDR3 sequence is 16 residues long. In germline, CDR1 is PRHDT, CDR2 FYEKMQ (reference sequence). Trimming removed 2 bases from V and 2 bases from J; junction bases left unmatched: 9. CDR3 DNA: TGTGCCAGCAGCTTAACTCGACAGGGACGTACCTACGAGCAGTACTTC. Its protein product is CASSLTRQGRTYEQYF.

The chain joins TRBV28 to TRBJ2-7, with 7 bases fitting TRBD2. The CDR3 totals 16 residues. V lost 5 bases to trimming and J lost 2 bases; unmatched junction nucleotides: 12. The germline gives CDR1 MDHEN, CDR2 SYDVKM. CDR3 protein: CASSPLPARGTYEQYF. The CDR3 coding sequence is TGTGCCAGCAGTCCCCTACCGGCGCGGGGGACCTACGAGCAGTACTTC.

The rearrangement links TRBV5-8 to TRBJ1-5; D possibly corresponds to TRBD1 (5 bases). The CDR3 consists of 11 residues. Between the trimmed V and J ends, which lost 3 bases and 9 bases, there was a span of 7 bases. Germline V gene data show CDR1 as SGHTS and CDR2 as YDEGEE. This CDR3 reads CASSSGGPQHF. CDR3 in DNA: TGTGCCAGCAGCTCCGGGGGGCCCCAGCATTTT.

The chain recombines TRBV28 with TRBJ2-7; a weak D match, TRBD2 (6 bases). This CDR3 region has 14 residues. Germline assignment: CDR1 MDHEN and CDR2 SYDVKM. Trimming cost V 6 bases and J 1 base, with 13 bases left between them. The CDR3 region has the DNA TGTGCCAGCAGCAGAGCCGGGACTTCCTACGAGCAGTACTTC. Amino acid sequence: CASSRAGTSYEQYF. The entire variable domain, with the rest obtained from reference TRBV28 and TRBJ2-7, is as follows: DVKVTQSSRYLVKRTGEKVFLECVQDMDHENMFWYRQDPGLGLRLIYFSYDVKMKEKGDIPEGYSVSREKKERFSLILESASTNQTSMYLCASSRAGTSYEQYFGPGTRLTVT.

The rearrangement joins TRBV6-5 to TRBJ2-7; D ambiguous. This CDR3 is 14 amino acids long. CDR1 and CDR2 (germline): MNHEY, SVGAGI. V lost 3 bases and J 3 bases, leaving 12 bases between the germline ends. DNA for the CDR3: TGTGCCAGCAGTTATGATCCGGGTCGCTACGAGCAGTACTTC. This sequence encodes CASSYDPGRYEQYF.

The chain couples TRBV4-1 to TRBJ2-2; 9 nucleotides line up with TRBD1. Trimming removed 4 bases from V and 7 bases from J; junction bases left unmatched: 4. Germline V lookup: CDR1 MGHRA, CDR2 YSYEKL. This CDR3 spans 14 amino acids. DNA of the CDR3: TGCGCCAGCAGCCGCCGGACAGGGGACGGGGAGCTGTTTTTT. The encoded protein is CASSRRTGDGELFF.

The gene calls are TRBV28 and TRBJ2-5; the match to TRBD2 covers 8 bases. The V gene's germline CDR1 is MDHEN and CDR2 SYDVKM. V shed 5 bases and J 0 bases; nucleotides not matched to a gene: 8. The CDR3 loop spans 16 amino acids. The CDR3 loop reads CASSDPGTRDQETQYF. Here the CDR3 DNA reads TGTGCCAGCAGTGATCCCGGGACTAGGGACCAAGAGACCCAGTACTTC.

This chain connects TRBV6-5 to TRBJ1-6, with 8 bases identical to TRBD1. V lost 4 bases, J lost 10 bases, and 6 bases stayed unmatched. This CDR3 comprises 14 residues. In germline, CDR1 is MNHEY, CDR2 SVGAGI. CDR3 sequence (DNA): TGTGCCAGCAGTTTGAGGACAGGGAAATCACCCCTCCACTTT. This translates into CASSLRTGKSPLHF.

The chain carries TRBV6-6 and TRBJ2-7, with D unclear. This CDR3 region has 15 residues. Germline V gives CDR1 MNHNY, CDR2 SVGAGI (reference sequence). The ends were cut back, 7 bases at V and 1 base at J, with 17 bases in the middle. CDR3 in DNA: TGTGCCAGCATGGGCGTTGAGTTAGGTTCCTACGAGCAGTACTTC. This codes for CASMGVELGSYEQYF.

The chain employs TRBV13 and TRBJ1-2, with 8 bases lining up with TRBD1. CDR3 length: 18 amino acids. CDR1 is PRHDT and CDR2 is FYEKMQ in the germline V gene (reference sequence). V lost 5 bases to trimming and J lost 4 bases; unmatched junction nucleotides: 18. The DNA for the CDR3 is TGTGCCAGCAGCCAAAAAGAAAGCAGGGGGCTCAGCGGCTATGGCTACACCTTC. This encodes CASSQKESRGLSGYGYTF.

The J gene is TRBJ1-4, the V gene TRBV5-6, with 8 nucleotides matching TRBD1. Trimming cost V 4 bases and J 7 bases; bases outside gene matches: 3. Germline-derived CDR1 and CDR2 are SGHDT and YYEEEE. CDR3 size: 13 residues. The CDR3: CASSIDRGEKLFF. The CDR3 DNA reads TGTGCCAGCAGCATAGACAGGGGTGAAAAACTGTTTTTT. Full variable domain (remainder filled in from reference TRBV5-6 and TRBJ1-4): DAGVTQSPTHLIKTRGQQVTLRCSPKSGHDTVSWYQQALGQGPQFIFQYYEEEERQRGNFPDRFSGHQFPNYSSELNVNALLLGDSALYLCASSIDRGEKLFFGSGTQLSVL.

V gene TRBV5-6 combines with J gene TRBJ2-3, with D possibly TRBD2 on 7 matching bases. The CDR3 runs 17 residues. The germline gives CDR1 SGHDT, CDR2 YYEEEE. The V end was cut by 4 bases, the J end by 1 base, with 19 bases between. The DNA for the CDR3 is TGTGCCAGCAGCCCCCCCTCGGGGGGCTCCCGCACAGATACGCAGTATTTT. Translating gives CASSPPSGGSRTDTQYF.

The gene calls are TRBV28 and TRBJ2-2, with D unresolved. Germline CDR1 is MDHEN and CDR2 is SYDVKM. The CDR3 covers 15 residues. V was trimmed by 3 bases and J by 0 bases, leaving 8 bases between them. The CDR3 DNA reads TGTGCCAGCAGTTTCAGGCTCGCGAACACCGGGGAGCTGTTTTTT. It translates to CASSFRLANTGELFF.

The J gene is TRBJ2-5, the V gene TRBV15; 8 bases match TRBD1. This CDR3 is built from 15 residues. Germline-derived CDR1 and CDR2 are LNHNV and YYDKDF (reference sequence). The trim removed 3 bases at V and 3 bases at J, leaving 6 bases unmatched. This CDR3 is CATSSPGQAEETQYF. The CDR3 DNA sequence: TGTGCCACCAGCAGCCCGGGACAGGCGGAAGAGACCCAGTACTTC.

This chain uses TRBV7-9 with TRBJ1-4, with 7 bases that match TRBD1. CDR1 SEHNR and CDR2 FQNEAQ come from the germline V gene (reference sequence). With V trimmed by 5 bases and J by 5 bases, 11 bases remained unmatched. The CDR3 sequence is 16 residues long. The CDR3 DNA reads TGTGCCAGCAGCGCAACACCGGGACAGCCCAATGAAAAACTGTTTTTT. Translation: CASSATPGQPNEKLFF.

This chain joins TRBV4-1 and TRBJ2-4; perhaps TRBD2 as D (5 bases). Deletions cut 5 bases from V and 2 bases from J, with 16 bases between. The CDR3 spans 16 residues. Germline V CDR1 and CDR2: MGHRA, YSYEKL. The DNA for the CDR3 is TGCGCCAGCAGCACCCGGACCCGGGATCCCAAAAACATTCAGTACTTC. Translated: CASSTRTRDPKNIQYF.

The CDR3 coding sequence is TGTGCCAGCAGTGCGTTGGGCCAGGATAATTCACCCCTCCACTTT. It codes for CASSALGQDNSPLHF. J is TRBJ1-6 and V is TRBV2; D remains unclear. The V gene's germline CDR1 is SNHLY and CDR2 FYNNEI. This CDR3 has 15 residues. V lost 4 bases, J lost 5 bases, and 12 bases lay in between.

The chain carries TRBV10-2 and TRBJ1-2; 9 bases match TRBD1. The CDR3 length is 14 residues. V shed 4 bases and J 4 bases; nucleotides not matched to a gene: 4. In germline, CDR1 is WSHSY, CDR2 SAAADI. CDR3 in amino acids: CASSGDREGYGYTF. CDR3 in DNA: TGCGCCAGCAGTGGGGACAGGGAGGGCTATGGCTACACCTTC.

V and J are TRBV18 and TRBJ2-1; 7 bases line up with TRBD1. Germline V lookup: CDR1 KGHSH, CDR2 LQKENI. The length of the CDR3 is 14 residues. J was trimmed by 8 bases and V by 5 bases; bases with no gene match: 9. Written as DNA, the CDR3 is TGTGCCAGCTCATTAGGGGGCAGTAGCGATGAGCAGTTCTTC. Translated: CASSLGGSSDEQFF.

The V gene is TRBV30, the J gene TRBJ1-4; D is ambiguous. V shed 0 bases and J shed 7 bases, with 12 bases lying between them. The CDR3 has 14 residues. CDR1 is GTSNPN and CDR2 is SVGIG in the germline V gene (reference sequence). CDR3 sequence: CAWSVRELREKLFF. The CDR3 DNA follows: TGTGCCTGGAGTGTACGAGAATTACGTGAAAAACTGTTTTTT.

V usage is TRBV15 and J usage is TRBJ2-7; 7 bases fit TRBD1. Germline assignment: CDR1 LNHNV and CDR2 YYDKDF (reference sequence). The length of the CDR3 is 17 residues. V was clipped by 2 bases and J by 2 bases; unmatched bases: 12. CDR3 sequence (DNA): TGTGCCACCAGCAGATCGGTACAATCGACAGGGCCCTACGAGCAGTACTTC. This gives the protein CATSRSVQSTGPYEQYF.

The V gene is TRBV28, the J gene TRBJ1-1, with D possibly matching TRBD1 (6 bases). With 5 bases removed from V and 5 bases from J, the gap between germline ends came to 21 bases. The germline CDR1 and CDR2 sequences are MDHEN and SYDVKM. This CDR3 contains 16 residues. The CDR3 region is CASSTTGRLAGTEAFF. The DNA for the CDR3 is TGTGCCAGCAGTACGACAGGTAGGCTCGCCGGAACTGAAGCTTTCTTT.

This clone was detected only once. The rearrangement joins TRBV18 to TRBJ2-5; possible D gene TRBD1, 6 bases. The germline V gene has CDR1 KGHSH and CDR2 LQKENI. The V end was cut by 3 bases, the J end by 5 bases, with 16 bases between. This CDR3 contains 15 residues. DNA of the CDR3: TGTGCCAGCTCACCTAACCACGGTCAGGGGGAGACCCAGTACTTC. Its protein product is CASSPNHGQGETQYF.

This clone was picked up a small number of times. V usage is TRBV10-3 and J usage is TRBJ2-1, with 11 positions matching TRBD2. The CDR3 runs to 16 residues. Germline V gene sequence: CDR1 ENHRY, CDR2 SYGVKD. With 1 base clipped from V and 4 bases from J, the junction kept 3 bases outside the gene matches. As DNA, the CDR3 is TGTGCCATCAGTGAGTTTCCTAGCGGGGGGTACAATGAGCAGTTCTTC. The encoded protein is CAISEFPSGGYNEQFF.

This chain links TRBV5-4 with TRBJ2-1; 8 nucleotides match TRBD2. This CDR3 has 15 residues. Germline trimming cut 0 bases from V and 9 bases from J; bases unmatched to any gene: 8. Germline lookup yields CDR1 SGHNT and CDR2 YYREEE (reference sequence). The CDR3 spells CASSLAGGPFPEQFF. CDR3 bases: TGTGCCAGCAGCTTGGCGGGGGGGCCATTCCCTGAGCAGTTCTTC. The whole variable domain, filled in from reference TRBV5-4 and TRBJ2-1, reads ETGVTQSPTHLIKTRGQQVTLRCSSQSGHNTVSWYQQALGQGPQFIFQYYREEENGRGNFPPRFSGLQFPNYSSELNVNALELDDSALYLCASSLAGGPFPEQFFGPGTRLTVL.

The J gene is TRBJ2-7, the V gene TRBV18; 13 bases match TRBD2. From germline, CDR1 is KGHSH and CDR2 LQKENI. The CDR3 runs 14 residues. J gave up 12 bases and V 4 bases, and 9 bases lay outside the gene matches. The CDR3 loop reads CASSLTGTSGDAYF. The DNA for the CDR3 is TGTGCCAGCTCACTCACCGGGACTAGCGGGGATGCGTACTTC.